Shown below are 32 T cell receptor beta chains from a single sample sequenced in a study of cytomegalovirus exposure and HLA in healthy donors. The PCR contained 60 Vbeta and 13 Jbeta primers. This table comes from immunoSEQ multiplex PCR, and its TCRdb copy is limited to in-frame clones, with some not included. Here the sample spans roughly 68,000 clones, 77% being singletons. The material sequenced was PBMCs. All receptors come from a male donor in good health and CMV-seropositive.

The genes are TRBV28 and TRBJ1-1, with TRBD1 as a possible D gene (5 bases). V lost 10 bases, J lost 8 bases, and 20 bases lay in between. Germline V gene data show CDR1 as MDHEN and CDR2 as SYDVKM. The CDR3 extends over 13 amino acids. CDR3 sequence (DNA): TGTGCCATCAACACCGGAGGGACGCCCGAAGCTTTCTTT. Translating gives CAINTGGTPEAFF. The complete variable domain, with remaining parts taken from reference TRBV28 and TRBJ1-1, reads DVKVTQSSRYLVKRTGEKVFLECVQDMDHENMFWYRQDPGLGLRLIYFSYDVKMKEKGDIPEGYSVSREKKERFSLILESASTNQTSMYLCAINTGGTPEAFFGQGTRLTVV.

The V call is TRBV7-3, the J call TRBJ2-3; tentative D call: TRBD1 (5 bases). Trimming shortened V by 3 bases and J by 1 base, and 8 bases separated the two germline ends. The CDR3 is made up of 14 amino acids. Germline V gives CDR1 SGHTA, CDR2 FQGTGA. The CDR3 DNA is TGTGCCAGCAGCTTCCTAGGGGGCACAGATACGCAGTATTTT. As protein: CASSFLGGTDTQYF.

The chain recombines TRBV7-9 with TRBJ2-5; D not certain. V dropped 5 bases and J dropped 1 base, with 5 bases sitting between them. Germline V gene data show CDR1 as SEHNR and CDR2 as FQNEAQ (reference sequence). The CDR3 has 12 amino acids. In nucleotides, the CDR3 is TGTGCCAGCAGCCGACTCCAAGAGACCCAGTACTTC. This gives the protein CASSRLQETQYF.

The J gene is TRBJ2-1, the V gene TRBV29-1; 7 nucleotides line up with TRBD2. V lost 5 bases, J lost 2 bases, and 12 bases stayed unmatched. Germline-derived CDR1 and CDR2 are SQVTM and ANQGSEA. The CDR3 runs to 16 residues. CDR3 region: CSVTLGASGTYNEQFF. The CDR3 nucleotides read TGCAGCGTTACCCTCGGGGCTAGCGGAACCTACAATGAGCAGTTCTTC.

V usage is TRBV12-5 and J usage is TRBJ2-7; D call uncertain. CDR1 and CDR2 (germline): LGHNT, FRNRAP. The CDR3 has 12 residues. V was pared by 5 bases and J by 2 bases, with 7 bases between. CDR3 loop: CASGPRAYEQYF. The CDR3, as DNA: TGTGCTAGTGGTCCCCGGGCCTACGAGCAGTACTTC.

The chain couples TRBV10-3 to TRBJ2-7; D possibly corresponds to TRBD2 (7 bases). This CDR3 has 12 amino acids. V was pared by 9 bases and J by 1 base, with 10 bases between. Germline CDR1 reads ENHRY; CDR2 reads SYGVKD. CDR3 amino acids: CAMRGGSYEQYF. The CDR3 DNA reads as TGTGCCATGAGGGGGGGTTCCTACGAGCAGTACTTC.

The chain couples TRBV7-2 to TRBJ1-2; 8 nucleotides agree with TRBD1. In germline, CDR1 is SGHTA, CDR2 FQGNSA. The CDR3 runs to 15 residues. V shed 2 bases, J shed 4 bases, and the junction held 6 bases outside the gene matches. CDR3 in amino acids: CASSLPGQDRYGYTF. The CDR3 coding sequence is TGTGCCAGCAGCTTACCGGGACAGGACCGCTATGGCTACACCTTC. Filled out from reference TRBV7-2 and TRBJ1-2, the complete variable domain reads GAGVSQSPSNKVTEKGKDVELRCDPISGHTALYWYRQSLGQGLEFLIYFQGNSAPDKSGLPSDRFSAERTGGSVSTLTIQRTQQEDSAVYLCASSLPGQDRYGYTFGSGTRLTVV.

The rearrangement links TRBV5-4 to TRBJ2-7; no firm D call. Trimming left V 0 bases short and J 2 bases short, with 9 bases between. The CDR3 is made up of 14 amino acids. CDR1 and CDR2 from the germline V gene are SGHNT and YYREEE (reference sequence). The CDR3 loop reads CASSLDSSTYEQYF. The CDR3 DNA follows: TGTGCCAGCAGCTTGGATAGCAGTACCTACGAGCAGTACTTC.

The chain is built from TRBV5-1 and TRBJ1-4; D gene uncertain. In germline, CDR1 is SGHRS, CDR2 YFSETQ. V shed 0 bases and J shed 6 bases, with 9 bases lying between them. The CDR3 contains 14 residues. The chain's CDR3 is CASSLGGRDEKLFF. CDR3 bases: TGCGCCAGCAGCTTGGGAGGTCGGGATGAAAAACTGTTTTTT.

This clone turned up a few times. This chain joins TRBV5-1 and TRBJ2-1; D perhaps matches TRBD2 (6 bases). V lost 1 base and J 7 bases, leaving 12 bases between the germline ends. This CDR3 has 14 amino acids. Germline V CDR1 and CDR2: SGHRS, YFSETQ. The CDR3 here is CASSLSRGGNEQFF. The CDR3 DNA is TGCGCCAGCAGCTTGTCCCGGGGAGGAAATGAGCAGTTCTTC.

The chain uses TRBV27 and TRBJ2-7, with TRBD1 matching over 7 bases. Germline V CDR1 and CDR2: MNHEY, SMNVEV (reference sequence). J gave up 4 bases and V 6 bases, and 9 bases lay outside the gene matches. The CDR3 length is 14 residues. The CDR3 protein is CASRPTGERYEQYF. The CDR3 DNA reads TGTGCCAGCAGACCTACAGGGGAAAGGTACGAGCAGTACTTC.

This clone was picked up a small number of times. The J gene is TRBJ2-1, the V gene TRBV28; the D gene is possibly TRBD2 (5 bases). Germline V gene lookup returns CDR1 MDHEN and CDR2 SYDVKM. Trimming took off 8 bases at V and 4 bases at J, with 24 bases between the two ends. This CDR3 contains 17 residues. CDR3 nucleotide sequence: TGTGCCAGCGGACTCAATATCCGGCAGCCTATTTACAATGAGCAGTTCTTC. This codes for CASGLNIRQPIYNEQFF.

This clone was observed once. This chain joins TRBV30 and TRBJ2-3; no firm D call. The CDR3 runs to 11 residues. The V end lost 2 bases, the J end lost 5 bases, and 5 bases lay between the germline ends. Germline CDR1 is GTSNPN and CDR2 is SVGIG (reference sequence). The CDR3 DNA reads TGTGCCTGGAGTTTCCGAGATACGCAGTATTTT. Translated: CAWSFRDTQYF.

In this sample, this clone turned up a few times. CDR3 loop: CASSLSGTGNTEAFF. CDR3 bases: TGTGCCAGCAGCTTATCCGGGACAGGGAACACTGAAGCTTTCTTT. The chain recombines TRBV11-2 with TRBJ1-1, with 8 bases matching TRBD1. From germline, CDR1 is SGHAT and CDR2 FQNNGV. V trimming: 2 bases; J trimming: 1 base; junction bases outside the gene matches: 3. The CDR3 extends over 15 amino acids. Supplemented by reference TRBV11-2 and TRBJ1-1, the full variable domain reads EAGVAQSPRYKIIEKRQSVAFWCNPISGHATLYWYQQILGQGPKLLIQFQNNGVVDDSQLPKDRFSAERLKGVDSTLKIQPAKLEDSAVYLCASSLSGTGNTEAFFGQGTRLTVV.

CDR3 DNA: TGTGCCAGCAGCTTATTGGAGGTAAACACTGAAGCTTTCTTT. This encodes CASSLLEVNTEAFF. The V and J genes are TRBV11-2 and TRBJ1-1, with unresolved D. Trimming cost V 2 bases and J 2 bases, with 9 bases left between them. The CDR3 has 14 amino acids. Germline V gene lookup returns CDR1 SGHAT and CDR2 FQNNGV.

In nucleotides, the CDR3 is TGTGCCTGGAGTGAATCACAGGGGTGGTCACCCCTCCACTTT. This encodes CAWSESQGWSPLHF. This chain links TRBV30 with TRBJ1-6; 7 positions match TRBD1. CDR1 GTSNPN and CDR2 SVGIG come from the germline V gene (reference sequence). Losses at the gene ends were 1 base for V and 10 bases for J; bases not matched to a gene: 7. This CDR3 region has 14 residues.

The chain has TRBV27 and TRBJ1-5; 8 bases are a match to TRBD1. The V gene's germline CDR1 is MNHEY and CDR2 SMNVEV (reference sequence). CDR3 length equals 13 residues. After removal of 8 bases from V and 0 bases from J, the junction contained 0 bases not matched to a gene. CDR3 residues: CASGQGSNQPQHF. CDR3 bases: TGTGCCAGCGGACAGGGTAGCAATCAGCCCCAGCATTTT.

The chain combines TRBV11-3 with TRBJ2-7; 11 positions agree with TRBD2. The V segment lost 5 bases and the J segment 6 bases; nucleotides outside the gene matches: 9. CDR1 is SGHNT, CDR2 YENEEA, per germline. The CDR3 loop spans 15 amino acids. The CDR3 DNA sequence: TGTGCCAGCAGCGCTAGCGCTAGCGGGGGGTCCGAGCAGTACTTC. It codes for CASSASASGGSEQYF.

This clone was detected only once. This rearrangement joins TRBV18 to TRBJ1-1; TRBD1 is a possible D gene (5 bases). V lost 3 bases, J lost 4 bases, and 12 bases lay in between. The CDR3 runs 14 residues. Per the germline V gene, CDR1 is KGHSH and CDR2 is LQKENI. CDR3 region: CASSPQGGATEAFF. In DNA form, the CDR3 reads TGTGCCAGCTCACCCCAGGGCGGGGCCACTGAAGCTTTCTTT.

This clone was seen more than once but under ten times. The chain employs TRBV4-3 and TRBJ1-2; D is possibly TRBD1 (5 bases). The CDR3 consists of 14 residues. Germline lookup yields CDR1 LGHNA and CDR2 YSLEER. Trimming removed 2 bases at V and 3 bases at J, with 10 bases between. CDR3 sequence reads: CASSQFTGYYGYTF. Here the CDR3 DNA reads TGCGCCAGCAGCCAATTTACAGGATACTATGGCTACACCTTC.

The chain has TRBV9 and TRBJ2-7, with 7 bases lining up with TRBD1. CDR3 length: 15 residues. Germline V gives CDR1 SGDLS, CDR2 YYNGEE. Losses at the gene ends were 4 bases for V and 5 bases for J; bases not matched to a gene: 12. DNA for the CDR3: TGTGCCAGCAGCCCGACCCCGACAGGGCGGGACGAGCAGTACTTC. Amino acid sequence: CASSPTPTGRDEQYF.

The chain carries TRBV10-1 and TRBJ1-1; D call uncertain. The CDR3 runs 16 residues. CDR1 is WNHNN, CDR2 SYGVQD, per germline (reference sequence). V was pared by 7 bases and J by 3 bases, with 21 bases between. The CDR3 nucleotides read TGCGCCAGCACCTCCATCGCGGTGAAGGCAGACACTGAAGCTTTCTTT. Translating gives CASTSIAVKADTEAFF.

The chain has TRBV7-8 and TRBJ2-7, with D possibly TRBD2 on 5 matching bases. Deletions cut 4 bases from V and 0 bases from J, with 16 bases between. The CDR3 contains 16 residues. CDR1 and CDR2 from the germline V gene are SGHVS and FQNEAQ. The chain's CDR3 is CASSSRTYRSSYEQYF. Written as DNA, the CDR3 is TGTGCCAGCAGCTCTAGGACTTACCGGAGCTCCTACGAGCAGTACTTC. The whole variable domain, filled in from reference TRBV7-8 and TRBJ2-7, reads GAGVSQSPRYKVAKRGQDVALRCDPISGHVSLFWYQQALGQGPEFLTYFQNEAQLDKSGLPSDRFFAERPEGSVSTLKIQRTQQEDSAVYLCASSSRTYRSSYEQYFGPGTRLTVT.

V gene TRBV2 combines with J gene TRBJ1-6; D not certain. V was clipped by 2 bases and J by 0 bases, with 11 bases between them. There are 17 residues in the CDR3. Germline V gene data show CDR1 as SNHLY and CDR2 as FYNNEI. CDR3 protein: CASSEKGGSSYNSPLHF. The CDR3 region has the DNA TGTGCCAGCAGTGAAAAGGGAGGAAGCTCCTATAATTCACCCCTCCACTTT.

The rearrangement joins TRBV23-1 to TRBJ1-4; unclear D gene. TRBV23-1 belongs to the ORF category, with a function that is uncertain. The CDR3 has 15 amino acids. V was trimmed by 0 bases and J by 4 bases, leaving 9 bases between them. DNA of the CDR3: TGCGCCAGCAGTCAATCCAGGTATAATAATGAAAAACTGTTTTTT. Its protein is CASSQSRYNNEKLFF.

The gene calls are TRBV7-8 and TRBJ1-2; D gene ambiguous. The V end was cut by 1 base, the J end by 7 bases, with 16 bases between. The CDR3 extends over 15 amino acids. In germline, CDR1 is SGHVS, CDR2 FQNEAQ. The CDR3 nucleotides are TGTGCCAGCAGCTTAGAGCCGGGTGCCTTCATTGGCTACACCTTC. Encoded protein: CASSLEPGAFIGYTF.

The J gene is TRBJ1-2, the V gene TRBV5-4; 8 nucleotides agree with TRBD1. V lost 4 bases and J lost 4; bases outside the gene matches: 12. The CDR3 totals 16 residues. The germline CDR1 and CDR2 sequences are SGHNT and YYREEE (reference sequence). CDR3 DNA sequence: TGTGCCAGCAGCACAGACAGGGGAGTCACGGGCTATGGCTACACCTTC. It specifies CASSTDRGVTGYGYTF.

V and J are TRBV19 and TRBJ1-2, with TRBD1 matching 8 bases. J lost 5 bases, V lost 4 bases, and 3 bases had no gene match. Germline lookup yields CDR1 LNHDA and CDR2 SQIVND (reference sequence). The CDR3 runs to 13 residues. The chain's CDR3 is CASSRQGNYGYTF. CDR3 sequence (DNA): TGTGCCAGTAGTAGACAGGGGAATTATGGCTACACCTTC.

The chain employs TRBV11-2 and TRBJ2-3; TRBD1 agrees at 8 bases. J gave up 5 bases and V 5 bases, and 3 bases lay outside the gene matches. The CDR3 is 13 amino acids. Germline CDR1 SGHAT, CDR2 FQNNGV. Here the CDR3 DNA reads TGTGCCAGCAGCCTCGGACAGGGAGATACGCAGTATTTT. Amino acid sequence: CASSLGQGDTQYF.

This chain joins TRBV11-2 and TRBJ2-1; TRBD2 aligns across 7 bases. This CDR3 region has 15 residues. The J segment lost 9 bases and the V segment lost 1 base, leaving 9 bases of the junction unmatched. From germline, CDR1 is SGHAT and CDR2 FQNNGV. CDR3 sequence (DNA): TGTGCCAGCAGCTTAGGGGGGGGGTCTACTATTGAGCAGTTCTTC. Its translation: CASSLGGGSTIEQFF.

The V and J genes are TRBV10-3 and TRBJ2-7; unclear D gene. V lost 11 bases, J lost 2 bases, and 10 bases lay in between. Germline V gene lookup returns CDR1 ENHRY and CDR2 SYGVKD. The CDR3 has 11 residues. The CDR3 nucleotides read TGTGCCCTCGGGTGGACCTACGAGCAGTACTTC. It encodes CALGWTYEQYF.

The chain recombines TRBV4-3 with TRBJ1-1; D might be TRBD1 (5 bases). V was trimmed by 4 bases and J by 1 base, leaving 19 bases between them. This CDR3 has 17 amino acids. In germline, CDR1 is LGHNA, CDR2 YSLEER. The CDR3 DNA is TGCGCCAGCAGCCCCGGAACAGGAAAGGGGCCGAACACTGAAGCTTTCTTT. Its protein product is CASSPGTGKGPNTEAFF.